The clone carrying this TCR beta chain has a handful of counts. Its antigen remains unknown. Trimming took 6 bases from V and 1 from J; bases not matched to a gene: 10. Germline V gene lookup returns CDR1 LNHDA and CDR2 SQIVND (reference sequence). The CDR3 contains 16 residues. This record belongs to a study of Graves' ophthalmopathy and Graves' hyperthyroidism. Findings and limits, study-wide: Blood repertoires reportedly contained most expanded thyroid clonotypes above 0.001 frequency. A classifier, a 13-signature model, separated ophthalmopathy from stable hyperthyroidism with approximately 88% sensitivity and roughly 80% specificity.

Presentation of ophthalmopathy in the donors involved moderate-to-severe activity, CAS ≥3, NOSPECS ≥4 and a duration under 3 months. The PBMCs used were ones drawn from 8 to 10 ml of fresh peripheral blood. Investigators amplified TCR beta CDR3 regions from RNA transcripts. First-round RT-PCR with HTBI primers preceded a second-round multiplex PCR. TCRdb independently ran MiXCR on the multiplex PCR reads; one entry per CDR3 protein. The sample holds some 750,000 distinct CDR3 sequences, 35% to 50% seen once. The TCR sequence derives from an adult man with Graves' ophthalmopathy. This chain links TRBV19 with TRBJ2-5, with 8 bases that match TRBD2. The sequencing input was peripheral blood. The CDR3 DNA reads as TGTGCCAGTAGCGCCATAATAGCGGGACTCCAAGAGACCCAGTACTTC. Its protein product is CASSAIIAGLQETQYF.